The 26 T cell receptor beta chains below come from one sample, sequenced in a study of CD8+ T cells in alopecia areata. Investigators isolated RNA and reverse transcribed it into cDNA to act as the sequencing template. Here immunoSEQ multiplex PCR was the method, and the copy in TCRdb shows in-frame clones only, minus some. The sample holds 130,000 to 150,000 clones; 45% to 60% are singletons and the top ten take 0.95% to 1%. The source was CD4+ T cells sorted from blood, collected at week 0. The receptors shown here come from a human donor with alopecia areata.

The gene calls are TRBV5-6 and TRBJ2-7, with D perhaps TRBD2 (5 bases). The V end lost 6 bases, the J end lost 4 bases, and 14 bases lay between the germline ends. The germline V gene encodes CDR1 SGHDT and CDR2 YYEEEE. CDR3 length: 13 residues. CDR3: CASTKIGEYEQYF. CDR3 DNA sequence: TGTGCCAGCACCAAGATCGGGGAATACGAGCAGTACTTC.

The chain couples TRBV10-3 to TRBJ2-1; D unresolved. Trimming took off 4 bases at V and 7 bases at J, with 8 bases between the two ends. The CDR3 has 12 amino acids. Germline V gene sequence: CDR1 ENHRY, CDR2 SYGVKD. As DNA, the CDR3 is TGTGCCATCAGTGGGGCCGGGAATGAGCAGTTCTTC. Protein product: CAISGAGNEQFF.

There are a few counts of this clone. The CDR3 DNA reads TGTGCCAGCAGTTTCCTCACAAACAGGGGTATTCAGCCCCAGCATTTT. It is translated as CASSFLTNRGIQPQHF. The chain links TRBV27 to TRBJ1-5, with TRBD1 matching 7 bases. After removal of 3 bases from V and 6 bases from J, the junction contained 11 bases not matched to a gene. CDR3 length equals 16 residues. The germline V gene has CDR1 MNHEY and CDR2 SMNVEV (reference sequence).

The chain combines TRBV29-1 with TRBJ1-4; 9 nucleotides agree with TRBD1. V shed 7 bases and J 8 bases; nucleotides not matched to a gene: 8. The CDR3 covers 13 residues. Germline CDR1 and CDR2: SQVTM and ANQGSEA. The CDR3 protein is CSGLQGAEEKLFF. The DNA for the CDR3 is TGCAGCGGATTACAGGGGGCGGAAGAAAAACTGTTTTTT.

CDR3 coding DNA: TGTGCCAGCAGCTTATTGCCGCGGAGCTACGAGCAGTACTTC. Amino acids: CASSLLPRSYEQYF. The chain joins TRBV11-2 to TRBJ2-7; D is unclear. The length of the CDR3 is 14 residues. Germline assignment: CDR1 SGHAT and CDR2 FQNNGV. Trimming took off 2 bases at V and 3 bases at J, with 11 bases between the two ends.

This clone was seen a handful of times. This chain uses TRBV28 with TRBJ1-5, with 7 bases fitting TRBD1. Trimming at V came to 6 bases and at J to 3 bases, leaving 8 bases not matched to a gene. In germline, CDR1 is MDHEN, CDR2 SYDVKM. There are 15 residues in the CDR3. CDR3 sequence (DNA): TGTGCCAGCAGCCCGGGACAGACACTCAATCAGCCCCAGCATTTT. Translated: CASSPGQTLNQPQHF.

The CDR3 is CAWNSGTGGNTEAFF. The DNA for the CDR3 is TGTGCCTGGAATTCCGGGACAGGGGGAAACACTGAAGCTTTCTTT. The chain carries TRBV30 and TRBJ1-1, with 11 bases lining up with TRBD1. V trimming: 4 bases; J trimming: 2 bases; junction bases outside the gene matches: 6. Looked up from germline, CDR1 is GTSNPN and CDR2 is SVGIG (reference sequence). CDR3 length: 15 amino acids.

V and J are TRBV29-1 and TRBJ2-7; unclear D gene. V lost 4 bases, J lost 0 bases, and 10 bases lay in between. The CDR3 spans 13 residues. CDR1 and CDR2 from the germline V gene are SQVTM and ANQGSEA. The CDR3 here is CSVVALASYEQYF. In nucleotides, the CDR3 is TGCAGCGTTGTCGCTCTTGCCTCCTACGAGCAGTACTTC.

This chain joins TRBV4-3 and TRBJ2-3; D may be TRBD1 or TRBD2 (6 bases each). The V end lost 0 bases, the J end lost 8 bases, and 12 bases lay between the germline ends. Germline-derived CDR1 and CDR2 are LGHNA and YSLEER. The CDR3 spans 14 residues. The DNA of the CDR3 is TGCGCCAGCAGCCAAGATTTAAAGGGGGGTACGCAGTATTTT. It specifies CASSQDLKGGTQYF.

The rearrangement links TRBV13 to TRBJ2-5; 7 bases are a match to TRBD1. The germline CDR1 and CDR2 sequences are PRHDT and FYEKMQ (reference sequence). With 0 bases clipped from V and 4 bases from J, the junction kept 5 bases outside the gene matches. CDR3 length: 15 residues. The CDR3 DNA sequence: TGTGCCAGCAGCTTAGGACAGGGGTTGGGAGAGACCCAGTACTTC. It yields the protein CASSLGQGLGETQYF.

This chain links TRBV11-2 with TRBJ2-4; no clear D gene. Trimming stripped 3 bases from V and 7 bases from J, with 10 bases between. CDR3 length equals 13 residues. The germline V gene has CDR1 SGHAT and CDR2 FQNNGV. This chain's CDR3 is CASSFRSPNIQYF. As DNA, the CDR3 is TGTGCCAGCAGCTTTCGGAGCCCCAACATTCAGTACTTC.

The chain combines TRBV5-1 with TRBJ1-1; D is uncertain. The V gene lost 4 bases and the J gene lost 3 bases, with 10 bases spanning the gap. The length of the CDR3 is 13 residues. From germline, CDR1 is SGHRS and CDR2 YFSETQ. CDR3 in DNA: TGCGCCAGCAGCCTTATTGTGGACACTGAAGCTTTCTTT. This sequence encodes CASSLIVDTEAFF.

As to this clone: This could be a read error, since a much larger clone is one nucleotide away. The chain is built from TRBV7-3 and TRBJ2-1; no clear D gene. Germline-derived CDR1 and CDR2 are SGHTA and FQGTGA. This CDR3 is 12 amino acids long. With 2 bases removed from V and 5 bases from J, the gap between germline ends came to 4 bases. The DNA for the CDR3 is TGTGCCAGCAGCTTAGCCAACAATGAGCAGTTCTTC. Its protein is CASSLANNEQFF.

CDR3 DNA: TGTGCCTGGAGTTCACAGGAGTTTTATCAGCCCCAGCATTTT. Translating it yields CAWSSQEFYQPQHF. The chain joins TRBV30 to TRBJ1-5, with D perhaps TRBD1 (5 bases). V dropped 2 bases and J dropped 5 bases, with 13 bases sitting between them. This CDR3 comprises 14 residues. In germline, CDR1 is GTSNPN, CDR2 SVGIG (reference sequence).

V gene TRBV29-1 combines with J gene TRBJ1-3, with no clear D. The CDR3 consists of 12 residues. CDR1 and CDR2 (germline): SQVTM, ANQGSEA. Trimming stripped 4 bases from V and 4 bases from J, with 8 bases between. CDR3 sequence reads: CSVGSHGNTIYF. The CDR3 DNA is TGCAGCGTTGGCAGTCACGGAAACACCATATATTTT.

This chain connects TRBV23-1 to TRBJ1-5; D gene ambiguous. TRBV23-1 has ORF status, its function being uncertain. The CDR3 is 15 residues long. The V end was cut by 6 bases, the J end by 4 bases, with 16 bases between. The CDR3 coding sequence is TGCGCCAGCAGAGAGGCCGTCAGGAGTAATCAGCCCCAGCATTTT. Its protein product is CASREAVRSNQPQHF.

The J gene is TRBJ1-2, the V gene TRBV28; 12 bases are a match to TRBD1. In germline, CDR1 is MDHEN, CDR2 SYDVKM. This CDR3 comprises 15 residues. With V trimmed by 5 bases and J by 5 bases, 6 bases remained unmatched. CDR3 residues: CASSPGTGGRYGYTF. CDR3 nucleotides: TGTGCCAGCAGTCCAGGGACAGGGGGCCGGTATGGCTACACCTTC.

The rearrangement uses TRBV4-2 and TRBJ2-3; D is unclear. The CDR3 is 13 residues long. V lost 0 bases and J lost 4, with 5 bases in between. Germline V gene sequence: CDR1 LGHNA, CDR2 YNFKEQ. CDR3 DNA: TGTGCCAGCAGCCAAGAGGTAGCAGATACGCAGTATTTT. Translated, it gives CASSQEVADTQYF.

This clone has just a few counts. The chain carries TRBV27 and TRBJ2-7, with TRBD2 matching 16 bases. The CDR3 is 19 amino acids. CDR1 and CDR2 (germline): MNHEY, SMNVEV (reference sequence). Unmatched junction bases numbered 7, after V lost 0 bases and J lost 2 bases. The DNA for the CDR3 is TGTGCCAGCAGTTTATCGGGACTAGCGGGAGGGGCTAGGGCCTACGAGCAGTACTTC. Its protein product is CASSLSGLAGGARAYEQYF.

The chain recombines TRBV27 with TRBJ2-4; D uncertain. The CDR3 consists of 17 residues. From germline, CDR1 is MNHEY and CDR2 SMNVEV (reference sequence). Trimming removed 6 bases from V and 3 bases from J, with 21 bases in between. The CDR3 protein is CASRPEGSFVGKNIQYF. In nucleotides, the CDR3 is TGTGCCAGCAGGCCAGAAGGCTCTTTTGTGGGCAAAAACATTCAGTACTTC.

The genes are TRBV5-1 and TRBJ2-1, with 9 nucleotides matching TRBD2. The CDR3 is 15 residues long. From germline, CDR1 is SGHRS and CDR2 YFSETQ. With V trimmed by 3 bases and J by 1 base, 2 bases remained unmatched. Written as DNA, the CDR3 is TGCGCCAGCAGCTATCTAGCGGGGTCCTACAATGAGCAGTTCTTC. It yields the protein CASSYLAGSYNEQFF.

There are a few counts of this clone. The V gene is TRBV29-1, the J gene TRBJ2-3; D is unresolved. V dropped 8 bases and J dropped 9 bases, with 15 bases sitting between them. Germline V gene sequence: CDR1 SQVTM, CDR2 ANQGSEA. This CDR3 comprises 11 residues. CDR3 sequence: CSTTLVGTQYF. DNA of the CDR3: TGCAGCACCACGCTTGTGGGCACGCAGTATTTT.

This chain connects TRBV7-8 to TRBJ1-2, with a tentative D call TRBD1 (5 bases). This CDR3 has 14 residues. Trimming took off 1 base at V and 8 bases at J, with 14 bases between the two ends. Looked up from germline, CDR1 is SGHVS and CDR2 is FQNEAQ. DNA of the CDR3: TGTGCCAGCAGCTTAGGTTCGTGGGGGAAAGGCTACACCTTC. It yields the protein CASSLGSWGKGYTF.

A single count supports this clone. The rearrangement links TRBV30 to TRBJ2-3, with D hard to call. V was trimmed by 4 bases and J by 0 bases, leaving 11 bases between them. Germline CDR1 reads GTSNPN; CDR2 reads SVGIG (reference sequence). This CDR3 has 14 amino acids. The CDR3: CAWTLFRSTDTQYF. CDR3 bases: TGTGCCTGGACCCTCTTCCGGAGCACAGATACGCAGTATTTT. The full variable domain, in which reference TRBV30 and TRBJ2-3 provide the parts outside the CDR3, is SQTIHQWPATLVQPVGSPLSLECTVEGTSNPNLYWYRQAAGRGLQLLFYSVGIGQISSEVPQNLSASRPQDRQFILSSKKLLLSDSGFYLCAWTLFRSTDTQYFGPGTRLTVL.

This clone was observed a handful of times. The rearrangement joins TRBV29-1 to TRBJ2-3; 9 nucleotides agree with TRBD1. The CDR3 runs 15 residues. V lost 3 bases to trimming and J lost 2 bases; unmatched junction nucleotides: 6. Looked up from germline, CDR1 is SQVTM and CDR2 is ANQGSEA. The CDR3 spells CSVERQGVLTDTQYF. The CDR3 DNA sequence: TGCAGCGTTGAGAGACAGGGGGTGCTCACAGATACGCAGTATTTT.

This chain connects TRBV29-1 to TRBJ2-1, with unresolved D. The CDR3 totals 13 residues. Deletions cut 1 base from V and 6 bases from J, with 10 bases between. The germline gives CDR1 SQVTM, CDR2 ANQGSEA. The CDR3 DNA reads TGCAGCGTTGAAGCCAGCCCCAGCAATGAGCAGTTCTTC. Translating it yields CSVEASPSNEQFF.